The T cell receptor (beta chain) under discussion was sequenced for a study of human T cells and chemical hapten exposure. About the research overall: Throughout a study of approximately 25 weeks, patients underwent weekly scalp administration of diphenylcyclopropenone doses. Overall study findings and caveats: With regard to DPC sensitization, TCRs above 1 in 1000 frequency did not change. Expanded TCR sets contained significantly more large CDR3 similarity clusters than controls.

This CDR3 region has 14 residues. V was clipped by 3 bases and J by 3 bases, with 9 bases between them. Germline CDR1 is SGHRS and CDR2 is YFSETQ. Time point indicated: pre-sensitization, week 0. Noted treatment: therapeutic diphenylcyclopropenone sensitization with weekly scalp DPC. On this clonotype: Antigen: not known.

How the authors handled the data: Sample TCR totals centred on a median of around 100,000, ranging roughly 23,224 to 690,600. TCRdb recomputed calls from the RACE reads with MiXCR, one row per CDR3 protein. The V and J calls reflect TCRdb's pipeline rather than the authors' work. The sample carries a few hundred thousand distinct CDR3 sequences, about 7.7% recorded once. The sequenced sample was whole blood, obtained in connection with sensitization to the hapten diphenylcyclopropenone (DPC). The chain employs TRBV5-1 and TRBJ2-2; D is undetermined. This receptor was taken from a man between 18 and 35 years old with alopecia areata. Some clones in this sample may be carry-over from other donors' samples. The CDR3 sequence: CASSSNLDTGELFF. Here the CDR3 DNA reads TGCGCCAGCAGCTCGAATTTGGACACCGGGGAGCTGTTTTTT.